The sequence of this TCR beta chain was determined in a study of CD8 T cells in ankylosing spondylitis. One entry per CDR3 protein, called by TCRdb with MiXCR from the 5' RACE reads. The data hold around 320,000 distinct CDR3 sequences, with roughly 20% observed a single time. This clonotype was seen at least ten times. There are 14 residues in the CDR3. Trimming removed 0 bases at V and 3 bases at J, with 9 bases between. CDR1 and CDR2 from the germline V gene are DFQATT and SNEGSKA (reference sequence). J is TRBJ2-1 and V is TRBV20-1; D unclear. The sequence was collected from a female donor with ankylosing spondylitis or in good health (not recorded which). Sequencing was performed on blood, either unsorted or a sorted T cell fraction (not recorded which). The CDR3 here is CSAREARNYNEQFF. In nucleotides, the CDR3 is TGCAGTGCTAGAGAGGCGCGGAACTACAATGAGCAGTTCTTC.